In this sample, the clone carrying this TCR beta chain is medium-sized. Its antigen is not known. The sample comes from a study of breast tumors, draining lymph nodes, adjacent tissues. Study conclusions and caveats: Compared with basal-like, luminal-like tumors shared significantly more repertoire with nontumor tissue. Compared with lymph nodes, tumors were less diverse; compared with nontumor tissue, more. Findings are consistent with lymph node origin and intratumoral expansion of most tumor T cells.

TCRdb recomputed calls from the multiplex PCR reads with MiXCR, one row per CDR3 protein. Of roughly 15,000 distinct CDR3 sequences detected, 52% appear once; the ten largest clones hold roughly 17%. Trimming took 5 bases from V and 2 from J; bases not matched to a gene: 4. The CDR3 has 15 amino acids. CDR1 is SGHTA, CDR2 FQGNSA, per germline. The source material was tumor-adjacent breast tissue. This chain connects TRBV7-2 to TRBJ2-1, with 9 nucleotides matching TRBD2. The sequence was collected from a female donor with breast cancer. Some clones in this sample may be carry-over from other donors' samples. The CDR3: CASSITSGPYNEQFF. CDR3 DNA: TGTGCCAGCAGCATCACTAGCGGGCCCTACAATGAGCAGTTCTTC.